A single sample is the source of the 27 T cell receptor beta chains below, sequenced in a study of cytomegalovirus exposure and HLA in healthy donors. It was with 60 Vbeta and 13 Jbeta primers that the PCR ran. Clones were sequenced by immunoSEQ multiplex PCR, and TCRdb holds only the in-frame ones, with some missing. Of roughly 150,000 clones in the sample, 60% to 75% were seen once. The sample was PBMCs. These receptor sequences come from a woman in her forties or fifties in good health and CMV-seropositive.

The gene calls are TRBV12-5 and TRBJ1-1, with D tentatively TRBD1 (6 bases). This CDR3 has 15 residues. Germline assignment: CDR1 LGHNT and CDR2 FRNRAP. V was shortened by 6 bases and J by 0 bases, with 14 bases between the two germline ends. DNA of the CDR3: TGTGCTAGTGGCTTCACAGGGTTTGTGAACACTGAAGCTTTCTTT. It yields the protein CASGFTGFVNTEAFF.

The rearrangement uses TRBV5-1 and TRBJ1-1; the D gene is possibly TRBD1 (5 bases). This CDR3 has 14 amino acids. V gave up 0 bases and J gave up 7 bases, with 13 bases separating them. CDR1 is SGHRS, CDR2 YFSETQ, per germline. The CDR3 loop is CASSLDVGAGEAFF. The CDR3 nucleotides read TGCGCCAGCAGCTTGGACGTAGGGGCAGGTGAAGCTTTCTTT. The full variable domain, in which reference TRBV5-1 and TRBJ1-1 provide the parts outside the CDR3, is KAGVTQTPRYLIKTRGQQVTLSCSPISGHRSVSWYQQTPGQGLQFLFEYFSETQRNKGNFPGRFSGRQFSNSRSEMNVSTLELGDSALYLCASSLDVGAGEAFFGQGTRLTVV.

Note on this clone: It is likely a read error, because the conserved phenylalanine at the end of the CDR3 is missing. The CDR3 loop is CASSLGQGNYGYTL. CDR3 nucleotides: TGTGCCAGCAGCTTGGGCCAGGGAAACTATGGCTACACCCTC. The chain is built from TRBV5-4 and TRBJ1-2; tentative D call: TRBD1 (5 bases). V lost 0 bases and J 2 bases, leaving 8 bases between the germline ends. Germline CDR1 reads SGHNT; CDR2 reads YYREEE (reference sequence). The CDR3 contains 14 residues.

The J gene is TRBJ2-7, the V gene TRBV6-6; D is unclear. The CDR3 is 13 residues long. Germline V gene data show CDR1 as MNHNY and CDR2 as SVGAGI (reference sequence). Trimming shortened V by 0 bases and J by 3 bases, and 6 bases separated the two germline ends. The CDR3 reads CASSYSIGYEQYF. The DNA for the CDR3 is TGTGCCAGCAGTTACTCTATCGGCTACGAGCAGTACTTC.

This clone was counted a few times. CDR3 loop: CSASQGWNTEAFF. The CDR3 region has the DNA TGCAGCGCGTCCCAGGGGTGGAACACTGAAGCTTTCTTT. V usage is TRBV29-1 and J usage is TRBJ1-1, with D possibly TRBD1 on 6 matching bases. CDR1 SQVTM and CDR2 ANQGSEA come from the germline V gene. The CDR3 has 13 amino acids. V dropped 7 bases and J dropped 1 base, with 13 bases sitting between them. Full variable domain (remainder filled in from reference TRBV29-1 and TRBJ1-1): SAVISQKPSRDICQRGTSLTIQCQVDSQVTMMFWYRQQPGQSLTLIATANQGSEATYESGFVIDKFPISRPNLTFSTLTVSNMSPEDSSIYLCSASQGWNTEAFFGQGTRLTVV.

The rearrangement joins TRBV27 to TRBJ1-2; 8 bases agree with TRBD1. Germline V gives CDR1 MNHEY, CDR2 SMNVEV (reference sequence). The V segment lost 6 bases and the J segment 4 bases; nucleotides outside the gene matches: 1. The CDR3 has 12 amino acids. The CDR3 sequence: CASSTGGYGYTF. The DNA for the CDR3 is TGTGCCAGCAGCACAGGGGGCTATGGCTACACCTTC.

The chain employs TRBV28 and TRBJ2-1; 7 bases are a match to TRBD1. Germline-derived CDR1 and CDR2 are MDHEN and SYDVKM. The CDR3 runs to 16 residues. V was pared by 1 base and J by 4 bases, with 7 bases of the junction left unmatched. The CDR3 is CASSLFRRGLYNEQFF. The CDR3 DNA is TGTGCCAGCAGTTTATTCAGAAGGGGGCTTTACAATGAGCAGTTCTTC.

The chain is built from TRBV4-1 and TRBJ1-2; D unresolved. Germline V gene data show CDR1 as MGHRA and CDR2 as YSYEKL. This CDR3 has 14 amino acids. Trimming left V 0 bases short and J 0 bases short, with 5 bases between. CDR3 DNA: TGCGCCAGCAGCCAAGAGCCGGCTAACTATGGCTACACCTTC. Its protein is CASSQEPANYGYTF.

The chain links TRBV19 to TRBJ1-5; a weak D match, TRBD1 (5 bases). The CDR3 contains 13 residues. V was pared by 6 bases and J by 4 bases, with 10 bases between. Looked up from germline, CDR1 is LNHDA and CDR2 is SQIVND (reference sequence). CDR3 coding DNA: TGTGCCAGTAGCACCACAGGAAATCAGCCCCAGCATTTT. This gives the protein CASSTTGNQPQHF. The variable domain in full, completed from reference TRBV19 and TRBJ1-5, reads DGGITQSPKYLFRKEGQNVTLSCEQNLNHDAMYWYRQDPGQGLRLIYYSQIVNDFQKGDIAEGYSVSREKKESFPLTVTSAQKNPTAFYLCASSTTGNQPQHFGDGTRLSIL.

This clone came up once. J is TRBJ1-3 and V is TRBV9; D gene unclear. The CDR3 sequence is 13 residues long. V lost 0 bases to trimming and J lost 4 bases, with 5 bases between them. In germline, CDR1 is SGDLS, CDR2 YYNGEE. CDR3 protein: CASSVALGNTIYF. The DNA for the CDR3 is TGTGCCAGCAGCGTAGCTTTAGGAAACACCATATATTTT.

The V gene is TRBV7-8, the J gene TRBJ1-1; D unclear. The CDR3 totals 13 residues. Trimming left V 5 bases short and J 7 bases short, with 14 bases between. Germline V gene data show CDR1 as SGHVS and CDR2 as FQNEAQ. The CDR3 nucleotides read TGTGCCAGCAGCCCTAGGATGAGTGGTGAAGCTTTCTTT. Protein: CASSPRMSGEAFF.

The chain links TRBV7-9 to TRBJ2-5; 9 nucleotides match TRBD2. Germline V gene sequence: CDR1 SEHNR, CDR2 FQNEAQ (reference sequence). The CDR3 has 18 amino acids. The V segment lost 2 bases and the J segment 1 base; nucleotides outside the gene matches: 11. This chain's CDR3 is CASSLWGRGGSPQETQYF. In DNA form, the CDR3 reads TGTGCCAGCAGCTTATGGGGGCGGGGGGGATCCCCCCAAGAGACCCAGTACTTC.

This clone came up a few times. The V call is TRBV6-6, the J call TRBJ2-7; possibly TRBD2 for D (7 bases). Trimming took 0 bases from V and 4 from J, leaving 13 bases between them. CDR1 MNHNY and CDR2 SVGAGI come from the germline V gene (reference sequence). CDR3 length: 15 amino acids. CDR3 nucleotides: TGTGCCAGCAGTTACTCAGGGGGGGGGCTTTACGAGCAGTACTTC. Its protein product is CASSYSGGGLYEQYF.

This clone was recorded only once. The chain couples TRBV15 to TRBJ1-3, with D maybe TRBD1 (5 bases). CDR3 length: 16 residues. Per germline, CDR1 LNHNV and CDR2 YYDKDF (reference sequence). V lost 4 bases and J 0 bases, leaving 13 bases between the germline ends. The CDR3 is CATSISGGISGNTIYF. The CDR3 region has the DNA TGTGCCACCAGCATCTCGGGGGGAATCTCTGGAAACACCATATATTTT.

This clone was found a few times. The V call is TRBV5-1, the J call TRBJ1-1; D remains unclear. With 4 bases removed from V and 5 bases from J, the gap between germline ends came to 15 bases. CDR3 size: 14 residues. Germline V gives CDR1 SGHRS, CDR2 YFSETQ. CDR3 residues: CASSRAGGWTEAFF. The CDR3 region has the DNA TGCGCCAGCAGCCGGGCAGGAGGCTGGACTGAAGCTTTCTTT.

In its sample, this clone was seen a few times. The V call is TRBV5-1, the J call TRBJ1-1; TRBD1 matches 10 bases. The V gene's germline CDR1 is SGHRS and CDR2 YFSETQ. The junction had 0 bases not matched to a gene; V was cut back by 3 bases and J by 1 base. The CDR3 is 14 amino acids. The CDR3 DNA reads as TGCGCCAGCAGCTGGACAGGGGGGAACACTGAAGCTTTCTTT. Its translation is CASSWTGGNTEAFF.

The chain joins TRBV4-2 to TRBJ2-1; 10 bases map to TRBD2. This CDR3 is 16 amino acids long. With 4 bases clipped from V and 4 bases from J, the junction kept 7 bases outside the gene matches. CDR1 and CDR2 (germline): LGHNA, YNFKEQ. CDR3 region: CASSLIAGGLYNEQFF. The CDR3 DNA sequence: TGTGCCAGCAGCCTTATAGCGGGGGGCCTTTACAATGAGCAGTTCTTC.

The CDR3 DNA reads TGTGCCAGCAGTTACGGGGGGGCGAAGAACATTCAGTACTTC. It specifies CASSYGGAKNIQYF. The V call is TRBV6-5, the J call TRBJ2-4; TRBD2 is a possible D gene (7 bases). The CDR3 is 14 residues long. CDR1 and CDR2 from the germline V gene are MNHEY and SVGAGI. Deletions cut 2 bases from V and 7 bases from J, with 12 bases between.

J is TRBJ1-1 and V is TRBV10-3; D might be TRBD1 (6 bases). This CDR3 is built from 14 residues. Looked up from germline, CDR1 is ENHRY and CDR2 is SYGVKD. The V end lost 6 bases, the J end lost 0 bases, and 11 bases lay between the germline ends. The CDR3: CAISLDSMNTEAFF. CDR3 sequence (DNA): TGTGCCATCAGCCTGGACAGCATGAACACTGAAGCTTTCTTT.

This sequence joins TRBV27 and TRBJ2-7; 8 bases map to TRBD1. V lost 0 bases, J lost 4 bases, and 2 bases stayed unmatched. The CDR3 length is 14 residues. Germline V gives CDR1 MNHEY, CDR2 SMNVEV (reference sequence). CDR3 in amino acids: CASSLSRQGYEQYF. The CDR3 DNA follows: TGTGCCAGCAGTTTATCCCGACAGGGGTACGAGCAGTACTTC.

The J gene is TRBJ2-5, the V gene TRBV29-1; 8 bases line up with TRBD2. This CDR3 spans 13 amino acids. Losses at the gene ends were 4 bases for V and 1 base for J; bases not matched to a gene: 2. CDR1 and CDR2 (germline): SQVTM, ANQGSEA. The CDR3 bases are TGCAGCGTTGTAGCGGGGTCCCAAGAGACCCAGTACTTC. Its translation: CSVVAGSQETQYF.

V gene TRBV7-6 combines with J gene TRBJ2-1; D perhaps matches TRBD2 (6 bases). Trimming pared 5 bases from V and 0 bases from J, leaving 11 bases between. CDR1 SGHVS and CDR2 FNYEAQ come from the germline V gene. This CDR3 spans 15 amino acids. The CDR3 reads CASSQGGASYNEQFF. In nucleotides, the CDR3 is TGTGCCAGCAGCCAGGGCGGGGCCTCCTACAATGAGCAGTTCTTC.

The chain uses TRBV2 and TRBJ1-2, with TRBD1 matching 7 bases. The germline V gene encodes CDR1 SNHLY and CDR2 FYNNEI. Trimming cost V 4 bases and J 4 bases; bases outside gene matches: 3. The CDR3 is 13 residues long. DNA of the CDR3: TGTGCCAGCAGTGTGGAGGGGGCCTATGGCTACACCTTC. As protein: CASSVEGAYGYTF.

The chain is built from TRBV4-2 and TRBJ2-5, with D possibly matching TRBD2 (6 bases). Germline lookup yields CDR1 LGHNA and CDR2 YNFKEQ. Trimming pared 1 base from V and 4 bases from J, leaving 13 bases between. The CDR3 extends over 15 amino acids. CDR3 in DNA: TGTGCCAGCAGCCAAGTTCGCCTGGGAGGAGAGACCCAGTACTTC. The encoded protein is CASSQVRLGGETQYF.

This clone was seen more than once but under ten times. V gene TRBV14 combines with J gene TRBJ2-3; TRBD2 matches at 7 bases. This CDR3 comprises 16 residues. Germline CDR1 reads SGHDN; CDR2 reads FVKESK. Trimming at V came to 1 base and at J to 3 bases, leaving 7 bases not matched to a gene. In nucleotides, the CDR3 is TGTGCCAGCAGCCAAGCAAGAGCGGGGAGAACAGATACGCAGTATTTT. It codes for CASSQARAGRTDTQYF.

This rearrangement joins TRBV19 to TRBJ2-1, with D unclear. CDR1 and CDR2 from the germline V gene are LNHDA and SQIVND (reference sequence). Deletions cut 7 bases from V and 4 bases from J, with 20 bases between. The CDR3 is 16 residues long. In DNA form, the CDR3 reads TGTGCCAGTACCAAAACCAGACTCTCTCAATACAATGAGCAGTTCTTC. Residues: CASTKTRLSQYNEQFF. Supplemented by reference TRBV19 and TRBJ2-1, the full variable domain reads DGGITQSPKYLFRKEGQNVTLSCEQNLNHDAMYWYRQDPGQGLRLIYYSQIVNDFQKGDIAEGYSVSREKKESFPLTVTSAQKNPTAFYLCASTKTRLSQYNEQFFGPGTRLTVL.

This chain links TRBV27 with TRBJ2-1, with 8 bases lining up with TRBD1. V lost 5 bases and J lost 0; bases outside the gene matches: 6. Looked up from germline, CDR1 is MNHEY and CDR2 is SMNVEV (reference sequence). The CDR3 covers 16 residues. The CDR3 sequence: CASSPSGGDSYNEQFF. The CDR3 bases are TGTGCCAGCAGTCCCTCAGGGGGCGACTCCTACAATGAGCAGTTCTTC.